This TCR beta chain appears in the sequencing data of a study of blood T cell repertoires in COVID-19. Here immunoSEQ multiplex PCR was the method, and the copy in TCRdb shows in-frame clones only, minus some. Found here are some 140,000 clones, about 87% of them singletons; the top ten hold less than 2.5%. The CDR3 extends over 15 amino acids. Trimming at V came to 11 bases and at J to 0 bases, leaving 10 bases not matched to a gene. The germline gives CDR1 SNHLY, CDR2 FYNNEI. This chain connects TRBV2 to TRBJ2-3; 8 bases are shared with TRBD2. Sequencing was performed on peripheral blood. This clonotype was obtained from a man in his fifties or sixties with active COVID-19. The CDR3 nucleotides read TGTGCCCGCTCGACAAGCGGGGGAAGCACAGATACGCAGTATTTT. Translating gives CARSTSGGSTDTQYF.